The 11 T cell receptor beta chains in this list originate from one sample, sequenced in a study of blood T cells in healthy people across ages. The authors ran a second PCR of 7 to 11 cycles using a sample-barcoded 5' primer and a J-beta primer mix. TCRdb itself ran the 5' RACE reads through MiXCR, one entry per CDR3 protein. This repertoire shows around 820,000 distinct CDR3 sequences, 20% to 30% found once; its top ten account for more than 3%. The same specimen was also included in a second study, on T cells of mothers and their children.

What was sequenced was blood. These receptors were collected from a boy between 10 and 17 years old in good health.

The chain carries TRBV19 and TRBJ2-1; perhaps TRBD2 as D (6 bases). The ends were cut back, 6 bases at V and 7 bases at J, with 16 bases in the middle. Looked up from germline, CDR1 is LNHDA and CDR2 is SQIVND (reference sequence). The length of the CDR3 is 14 residues. The CDR3 region is CASSPGGPLNEQFF. The CDR3 region has the DNA TGTGCCAGTAGCCCCGGAGGGCCCTTGAATGAGCAGTTCTTC.

At least ten counts were recorded for this clonotype. This rearrangement joins TRBV4-3 to TRBJ2-3; 9 positions match TRBD1. Germline-derived CDR1 and CDR2 are LGHNA and YSLEER. V shed 0 bases and J 0 bases; nucleotides not matched to a gene: 7. This CDR3 region has 18 residues. CDR3 DNA sequence: TGCGCCAGCAGCCAAGACCCTACAGGGGGCCTAAGCACAGATACGCAGTATTTT. Translated: CASSQDPTGGLSTDTQYF.

In its sample, this clonotype was seen a few times. The V and J genes are TRBV9 and TRBJ2-7; D is uncertain. Trimming left V 0 bases short and J 3 bases short, with 7 bases between. The germline gives CDR1 SGDLS, CDR2 YYNGEE. The CDR3 covers 13 residues. The CDR3, as DNA: TGTGCCAGCAGCGTAGGGAACGGCTACGAGCAGTACTTC. This gives the protein CASSVGNGYEQYF.

CDR3 nucleotides: TGCAGCGGCCGGGACAGGGGTTCCGGGGAGCTGTTTTTT. This sequence encodes CSGRDRGSGELFF. The genes are TRBV29-1 and TRBJ2-2, with TRBD1 matching 10 bases. J was trimmed by 6 bases and V by 7 bases; bases with no gene match: 5. This CDR3 comprises 13 residues. Germline V gene sequence: CDR1 SQVTM, CDR2 ANQGSEA.

The sample holds a few counts of this clonotype. The chain carries TRBV19 and TRBJ2-4; TRBD1 aligns across 8 bases. V lost 3 bases, J lost 0 bases, and 4 bases stayed unmatched. This CDR3 region has 16 residues. Germline V gives CDR1 LNHDA, CDR2 SQIVND (reference sequence). CDR3 sequence: CASSMGQELAKNIQYF. CDR3 nucleotides: TGTGCCAGTAGTATGGGACAGGAACTAGCCAAAAACATTCAGTACTTC.

The J gene is TRBJ1-1, the V gene TRBV4-3; D is unresolved. The V gene's germline CDR1 is LGHNA and CDR2 YSLEER. CDR3 length: 13 amino acids. The V end lost 0 bases, the J end lost 4 bases, and 6 bases lay between the germline ends. The CDR3 region has the DNA TGCGCCAGCAGCCAAGATGCGGTCACTGAAGCTTTCTTT. It translates to CASSQDAVTEAFF.

There are a few counts of this clonotype. The junction does not match germline at one end; this may be a read error. The chain uses TRBV4-1 and TRBJ2-7, with 8 positions matching TRBD1. CDR1 and CDR2 (germline): MGHRA, YSYEKL. The length of the CDR3 is 14 residues. In DNA, the CDR3 is TGCGCCAGCAGCCAGGGACAGGAGTTCTACCAGCAGTACTTC. Translation: CASSQGQEFYQQYF.

Many counts were recorded for this clonotype. CDR3 bases: TGCAGTGCTAGTGGGACAGGCTCCTACGAGCAGTACTTC. Its translation: CSASGTGSYEQYF. The chain recombines TRBV20-1 with TRBJ2-7; 8 bases line up with TRBD1. Trimming took 3 bases from V and 0 from J; bases not matched to a gene: 1. CDR3 length equals 13 residues. Looked up from germline, CDR1 is DFQATT and CDR2 is SNEGSKA (reference sequence).

The table lists this clonotype with many counts. V and J are TRBV9 and TRBJ2-2; 8 bases fit TRBD2. V lost 5 bases, J lost 3 bases, and 3 bases stayed unmatched. This CDR3 is 14 amino acids long. Germline CDR1 is SGDLS and CDR2 is YYNGEE. The CDR3 loop is CASSEAGDTGELFF. For the CDR3, the DNA is TGTGCCAGCAGTGAAGCGGGAGACACCGGGGAGCTGTTTTTT.

The chain has TRBV27 and TRBJ2-7; D is possibly TRBD2 (5 bases). Trimming pared 0 bases from V and 5 bases from J, leaving 8 bases between. The CDR3 contains 13 residues. From germline, CDR1 is MNHEY and CDR2 SMNVEV (reference sequence). CDR3 sequence reads: CASSLSTGDEQYF. CDR3 in DNA: TGTGCCAGCAGTTTATCGACCGGGGACGAGCAGTACTTC.

The V gene is TRBV28, the J gene TRBJ2-6; D gene unclear. CDR1 and CDR2 from the germline V gene are MDHEN and SYDVKM. This CDR3 has 15 residues. The V end lost 3 bases, the J end lost 4 bases, and 10 bases lay between the germline ends. In DNA form, the CDR3 reads TGTGCCAGCAGTTTCTTTCCCCCCGGGGCCAACGTCCTGACTTTC. Residues: CASSFFPPGANVLTF.